These 20 T cell receptor beta chains were all obtained from the same sample, sequenced in a study of blood T cell repertoires in COVID-19. The protocol was immunoSEQ multiplex PCR, while the TCRdb copy is restricted to in-frame clones and leaves out a portion. The sample holds nearly 300,000 clones, around 88% seen once. Input material: peripheral blood. These receptor sequences come from a woman in her 30s who had recovered from COVID-19.

The chain joins TRBV5-4 to TRBJ1-3, with D tentatively TRBD1 (5 bases). The germline V and J ends were trimmed by 3 bases and 0 bases, with 10 bases remaining between them. The CDR3 runs to 15 residues. The germline CDR1 and CDR2 sequences are SGHNT and YYREEE (reference sequence). CDR3 region: CASSSQVNSGNTIYF. In nucleotides, the CDR3 is TGTGCCAGCAGCTCACAGGTTAACTCTGGAAACACCATATATTTT. Full variable domain (remainder filled in from reference TRBV5-4 and TRBJ1-3): ETGVTQSPTHLIKTRGQQVTLRCSSQSGHNTVSWYQQALGQGPQFIFQYYREEENGRGNFPPRFSGLQFPNYSSELNVNALELDDSALYLCASSSQVNSGNTIYFGEGSWLTVV.

With regard to this clone: In the same sample, other DNA sequences code for this CDR3. The chain has TRBV5-1 and TRBJ2-3, with D perhaps matching TRBD1 (6 bases). CDR1 and CDR2 from the germline V gene are SGHRS and YFSETQ. Trimming cost V 1 base and J 1 base, with 10 bases left between them. The CDR3 contains 15 residues. The CDR3 DNA sequence: TGCGCCAGCAGCTTGCGGGCAGGGGGCACAGATACGCAGTATTTT. Its translation is CASSLRAGGTDTQYF. Combining the CDR3 with reference TRBV5-1 and TRBJ2-3 gives the whole variable domain KAGVTQTPRYLIKTRGQQVTLSCSPISGHRSVSWYQQTPGQGLQFLFEYFSETQRNKGNFPGRFSGRQFSNSRSEMNVSTLELGDSALYLCASSLRAGGTDTQYFGPGTRLTVL.

The chain recombines TRBV7-9 with TRBJ1-5, with D perhaps matching TRBD1 (6 bases). The germline V and J ends were trimmed by 1 base and 9 bases, with 10 bases remaining between them. The germline V gene has CDR1 SEHNR and CDR2 FQNEAQ (reference sequence). The CDR3 covers 13 residues. CDR3 in amino acids: CASSLGSGVPQHF. The CDR3 DNA reads as TGTGCCAGCAGCTTAGGATCAGGGGTGCCCCAGCATTTT. Full variable domain (outside the CDR3, taken from reference TRBV7-9 and TRBJ1-5): DTGVSQNPRHKITKRGQNVTFRCDPISEHNRLYWYRQTLGQGPEFLTYFQNEAQLEKSRLLSDRFSAERPKGSFSTLEIQRTEQGDSAMYLCASSLGSGVPQHFGDGTRLSIL.

With regard to this clone: Other DNA sequences in this specimen translate into the identical CDR3. The V gene is TRBV18, the J gene TRBJ2-7, with 7 bases aligning to TRBD1. The ends lost 6 bases at V and 0 bases at J; junction bases unmatched: 8. The CDR3 contains 15 residues. In germline, CDR1 is KGHSH, CDR2 LQKENI. CDR3 sequence: CASSPETGSSYEQYF. The CDR3 bases are TGTGCCAGCTCGCCGGAGACAGGGAGCTCCTACGAGCAGTACTTC.

The chain employs TRBV29-1 and TRBJ1-5, with 8 bases matching TRBD1. The CDR3 is 13 residues long. The V gene's germline CDR1 is SQVTM and CDR2 ANQGSEA. J gave up 7 bases and V 3 bases, and 5 bases lay outside the gene matches. CDR3 nucleotides: TGCAGCGTTGATGCAGGGGGCGGCCAGCCCCAGCATTTT. It translates to CSVDAGGGQPQHF.

The V call is TRBV5-1, the J call TRBJ2-2; no clear D gene. CDR1 and CDR2 (germline): SGHRS, YFSETQ. The V and J ends lost 4 bases and 6 bases respectively, with 10 bases between them. This CDR3 is built from 13 residues. The CDR3 nucleotides are TGCGCCAGCAGCCCCAGACAATCCGGGGAGCTGTTTTTT. This codes for CASSPRQSGELFF.

The chain uses TRBV18 and TRBJ2-3; no clear D gene. The CDR3 sequence is 14 residues long. Between the trimmed V and J ends, which lost 3 bases and 1 base, there was a span of 8 bases. CDR1 is KGHSH and CDR2 is LQKENI in the germline V gene. CDR3 loop: CASSPDTGTDTQYF. CDR3 coding DNA: TGTGCCAGCTCACCTGACACCGGCACAGATACGCAGTATTTT.

This clone was observed a few times. V and J are TRBV21-1 and TRBJ2-5; the table gives TRBD1 as D, unverified against the DNA. TRBV21-1 is a pseudogene segment. The CDR3 sequence is 16 residues long. CDR3 in DNA: TGTGCCAGCAGCACACGGGACAGTCTCTCCCAAGAGACCCAGTACTTC. This codes for CASSTRDSLSQETQYF.

The rearrangement uses TRBV7-7 and TRBJ2-1; D possibly corresponds to TRBD1 (7 bases). The CDR3 contains 14 residues. The germline gives CDR1 SSHAT, CDR2 FNYEAQ (reference sequence). V gave up 1 base and J gave up 7 bases, with 11 bases separating them. CDR3 residues: CASSLVSGGNEQFF. The CDR3, as DNA: TGTGCCAGCAGCTTAGTCTCAGGGGGGAATGAGCAGTTCTTC.

V usage is TRBV19 and J usage is TRBJ1-5; the D is unclear. V shed 6 bases and J shed 4 bases, with 7 bases lying between them. CDR1 is LNHDA, CDR2 SQIVND, per germline (reference sequence). This CDR3 is built from 12 residues. CDR3 residues: CASRWENQPQHF. The CDR3 region has the DNA TGTGCCAGTAGGTGGGAGAATCAGCCCCAGCATTTT. Drawing the rest from reference TRBV19 and TRBJ1-5, the complete variable domain is DGGITQSPKYLFRKEGQNVTLSCEQNLNHDAMYWYRQDPGQGLRLIYYSQIVNDFQKGDIAEGYSVSREKKESFPLTVTSAQKNPTAFYLCASRWENQPQHFGDGTRLSIL.

The V gene is TRBV24-1, the J gene TRBJ2-3; 8 bases map to TRBD2. The V segment lost 3 bases and the J segment 0 bases; nucleotides outside the gene matches: 4. The CDR3 covers 16 residues. Per the germline V gene, CDR1 is KGHDR and CDR2 is SFDVKD. In nucleotides, the CDR3 is TGTGCCACCAGTGATATGGTAGCGGGGAGCACAGATACGCAGTATTTT. It encodes CATSDMVAGSTDTQYF.

This clone has just one count. The chain employs TRBV7-9 and TRBJ1-1, with TRBD1 as a possible D gene (6 bases). Trimming removed 5 bases at V and 6 bases at J, with 13 bases between. The CDR3 consists of 13 residues. In germline, CDR1 is SEHNR, CDR2 FQNEAQ (reference sequence). The CDR3 is CASSPQGSPEAFF. The DNA of the CDR3 is TGTGCCAGCAGCCCCCAGGGGTCCCCTGAAGCTTTCTTT.

The chain recombines TRBV7-8 with TRBJ1-4; 8 positions match TRBD1. CDR1 and CDR2 from the germline V gene are SGHVS and FQNEAQ. CDR3 size: 14 residues. Trimming took 2 bases from V and 8 from J; bases not matched to a gene: 4. The CDR3 DNA reads TGTGCCAGCAGCTTATGGACAGGGAGAGAAAAACTGTTTTTT. Its protein is CASSLWTGREKLFF.

The J gene is TRBJ2-5, the V gene TRBV5-1; TRBD1 matches 7 bases. Trimming cost V 5 bases and J 3 bases; bases outside gene matches: 4. The germline V gene encodes CDR1 SGHRS and CDR2 YFSETQ. The CDR3 runs to 13 residues. This CDR3 is CASSGGQKETQYF. As DNA, the CDR3 is TGCGCCAGCAGTGGGGGACAGAAAGAGACCCAGTACTTC. The full variable domain, in which reference TRBV5-1 and TRBJ2-5 provide the parts outside the CDR3, is KAGVTQTPRYLIKTRGQQVTLSCSPISGHRSVSWYQQTPGQGLQFLFEYFSETQRNKGNFPGRFSGRQFSNSRSEMNVSTLELGDSALYLCASSGGQKETQYFGPGTRLLVL.

This clone has just one count. The gene calls are TRBV3-1 (or the pseudogene TRBV3-2) and TRBJ1-4; no clear D gene. The CDR3 totals 14 residues. Trimming left V 0 bases short and J 8 bases short, with 10 bases between. Germline V gene sequence: CDR1 LGHDT, CDR2 YNNKEL (reference sequence). The CDR3 region has the DNA TGTGCCAGCAGCCAAGATCGGTTGGGCGAAAAACTGTTTTTT. It is translated as CASSQDRLGEKLFF.

The chain carries TRBV30 and TRBJ2-3, with D possibly being TRBD2 (6 bases). CDR1 and CDR2 (germline): GTSNPN, SVGIG (reference sequence). V gave up 6 bases and J gave up 1 base, with 17 bases separating them. This CDR3 has 15 amino acids. The CDR3 DNA follows: TGTGCCTGCCGGAGGTGGGGGGTTGGCACAGATACGCAGTATTTT. This codes for CACRRWGVGTDTQYF.

The chain joins TRBV4-1 to TRBJ2-7, with 8 nucleotides matching TRBD2. Germline V CDR1 and CDR2: MGHRA, YSYEKL. The CDR3 covers 14 residues. The V gene end was trimmed by 4 bases and the J gene end by 0 bases; junction bases not matched to a gene: 2. CDR3 nucleotide sequence: TGCGCCAGCAGCCCCGGGGGGGGCTCCTACGAGCAGTACTTC. Its protein product is CASSPGGGSYEQYF.

This rearrangement joins TRBV3-1 (or the pseudogene TRBV3-2) to TRBJ2-7; 7 bases line up with TRBD1. CDR3 size: 16 residues. Germline trimming cut 0 bases from V and 3 bases from J; bases unmatched to any gene: 8. Germline assignment: CDR1 LGHDT and CDR2 YNNKEL (reference sequence). CDR3 protein: CASSQEGGGQIYEQYF. The CDR3 coding sequence is TGTGCCAGCAGCCAAGAAGGGGGCGGACAGATCTACGAGCAGTACTTC.

The chain is built from TRBV5-8 and TRBJ1-3; 8 bases align to TRBD1. The germline V gene encodes CDR1 SGHTS and CDR2 YDEGEE. The J segment lost 1 base and the V segment lost 4 bases, leaving 1 base of the junction unmatched. This CDR3 region has 14 residues. CDR3 bases: TGTGCCAGCAGCCGGACAGGGTCTGGAAACACCATATATTTT. Translated: CASSRTGSGNTIYF. Using reference TRBV5-8 and TRBJ1-3 for the parts outside the CDR3, the full variable domain is EAGVTQSPTHLIKTRGQQATLRCSPISGHTSVYWYQQALGLGLQFLLWYDEGEERNRGNFPPRFSGRQFPNYSSELNVNALELEDSALYLCASSRTGSGNTIYFGEGSWLTVV.

The table lists this clone with a count of one. V and J are TRBV27 and TRBJ2-5; 7 nucleotides line up with TRBD1. V gave up 1 base and J gave up 1 base; unmatched junction bases: 6. This CDR3 region has 16 residues. Germline assignment: CDR1 MNHEY and CDR2 SMNVEV (reference sequence). CDR3 loop: CASSLLGQAFQETQYF. The CDR3 DNA reads TGTGCCAGCAGTTTATTAGGACAGGCCTTCCAAGAGACCCAGTACTTC.